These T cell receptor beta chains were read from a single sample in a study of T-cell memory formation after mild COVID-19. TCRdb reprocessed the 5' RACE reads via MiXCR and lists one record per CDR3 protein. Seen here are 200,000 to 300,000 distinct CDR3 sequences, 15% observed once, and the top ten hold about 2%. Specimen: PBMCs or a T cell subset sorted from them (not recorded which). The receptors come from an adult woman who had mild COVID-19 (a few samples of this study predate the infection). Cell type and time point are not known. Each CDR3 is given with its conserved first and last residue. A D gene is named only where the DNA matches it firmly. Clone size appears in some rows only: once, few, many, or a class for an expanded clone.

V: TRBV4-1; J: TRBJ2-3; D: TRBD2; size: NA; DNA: TGCGCCAGCAGCCAAGCAGGGGGTGGACTAGCGGAAAAAGATACGCAGTATTTT; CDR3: CASSQAGGGLAEKDTQYF
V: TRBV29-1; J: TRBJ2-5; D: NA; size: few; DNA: TGCAGCGTTGAACCCGGTGGAGAGACCCAGTACTTC; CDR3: CSVEPGGETQYF
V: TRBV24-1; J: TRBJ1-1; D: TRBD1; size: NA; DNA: TGTGCCACCAGGGATTCCGGACAGGGAAGCACTGAAGCTTTCTTT; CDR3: CATRDSGQGSTEAFF
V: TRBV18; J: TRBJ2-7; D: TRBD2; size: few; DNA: TGTGCCACCTCCCAGCGGGGGTCTGACGAGCAGTACTTC; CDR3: CATSQRGSDEQYF
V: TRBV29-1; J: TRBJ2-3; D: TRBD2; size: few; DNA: TGCAGCGTTGGAGGGACTAGCGGGGGGGCCAGAGATACGCAGTATTTT; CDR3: CSVGGTSGGARDTQYF
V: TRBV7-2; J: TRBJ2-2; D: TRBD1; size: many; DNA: TGTGCCAGCAGCCACTACCCCGGGACAGGGAAGACCGGGGAGCTGTTTTTT; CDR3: CASSHYPGTGKTGELFF
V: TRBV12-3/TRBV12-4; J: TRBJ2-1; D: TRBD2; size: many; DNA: TGTGCCAGCGGAATTAAAACTAGCGGGAGCTACAATGAGCAGTTCTTC; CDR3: CASGIKTSGSYNEQFF
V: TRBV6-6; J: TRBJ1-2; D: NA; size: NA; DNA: TGTGCCAGCAGTCCGCGACTTGGCTACACCTTC; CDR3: CASSPRLGYTF
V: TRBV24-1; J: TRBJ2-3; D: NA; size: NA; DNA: TGTGCCACCAGTGCCGTGGGGGGGCATACAGATACGCAGTATTTT; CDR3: CATSAVGGHTDTQYF
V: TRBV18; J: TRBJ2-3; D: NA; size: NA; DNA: TGTGCCAGCTCACCACGGGAGAGTCGGGATACGCAGTATTTT; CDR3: CASSPRESRDTQYF
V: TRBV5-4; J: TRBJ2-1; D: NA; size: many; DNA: TGTGCCAGCAGCCCCCGGGCCACCTCCTACAATGAGCAGTTCTTC; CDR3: CASSPRATSYNEQFF
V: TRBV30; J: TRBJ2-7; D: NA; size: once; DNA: TGTGCCTGGAGTGCCAACCCCGGGCCACAAACCGAGCAGTACTTC; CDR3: CAWSANPGPQTEQYF